The 2 T cell receptor beta chains in this list originate from one sample, sequenced in a study of T-cell memory formation after mild COVID-19 (dated by TCRdb to 2020 to 2023). Library prep was done by 5' RACE. The sequencer listed for this sample is Illumina NovaSeq 6000. TCRdb reprocessed the public reads (quality trimming at Q25 with fastp, clone calling with MiXCR) and kept in-frame beta chains. Rows merge per CDR3 protein into single entries with the most common DNA and genes. In this sample the table shows about 110,000 distinct CDR3 sequences, about an eighth of which occur a single time. Approximately 30% of the sample is in the top ten clones. Sample: PBMCs or a T cell subset sorted from them (not recorded which). These receptors were collected from an adult woman who had mild COVID-19 (a few samples of this study predate the infection). The sample titles of this study are shuffled in the database, so cell type and time point are left out; the donor was told from shared clones.

Concerning this clonotype: A much larger clone lies a single base off, so this may be a read error. This chain connects TRBV27 to TRBJ2-7; D may be TRBD1 (5 bases). Germline V gives CDR1 MNHEY, CDR2 SMNVEV (reference sequence). CDR3 length: 15 residues. Deletions cut 5 bases from V and 2 bases from J, with 16 bases between. The CDR3 DNA reads TGTGCCAGCAGTCACCAGGGCTCGTCGGCCTACGAGCAGTACTTC. As protein: CASSHQGSSAYEQYF.

The rearrangement uses TRBV7-9 and TRBJ2-1, with D possibly matching TRBD2 (6 bases). V was shortened by 4 bases and J by 4 bases, with 14 bases between the two germline ends. The CDR3 is made up of 15 amino acids. Germline loops: CDR1 SEHNR, CDR2 FQNEAQ (reference sequence). CDR3 DNA: TGTGCCAGCAGCTCACTTGGACGGGGGTACAATGAGCAGTTCTTC. Its translation: CASSSLGRGYNEQFF.